The sequence of this T cell receptor beta chain was determined in a study of CXCR3-negative and CXCR3-positive naive CD8 T cells. On the study more broadly: The dataset comprises roughly 150 million TRB reads in total, with about 1.5 +/- 0.3 million reads per library.

The study's findings and limits: More hydrophobic TRB CDR3s occurred in CXCR3-positive than in CXCR3-negative naive cells.

CDR3 length equals 16 residues. Germline V gives CDR1 LNHNV, CDR2 YYDKDF (reference sequence). Libraries were UMI-labeled 5' RACE TRB cDNA. TCRdb reanalyzed the 5' RACE reads, giving one entry per CDR3 protein sequence and no DNA. In all, the sample yields 130,000 to 150,000 distinct CDR3 sequences. With regard to this clonotype: Its antigen is still unknown.

This receptor was identified in a human donor in good health. Some clones in this sample may be carry-over from other donors' samples. This chain links TRBV15 with TRBJ2-3; the D call from TCRdb, TRBD1, cannot be confirmed without DNA. Sequenced: naive CXCR3+ CD8+ T cells from blood. The subset here: CD45RO-CCR7+CD27+CD95- naive CD8+ T cells expressing CXCR3 (TNR3+). The CDR3 sequence: CATSRVPGQGTDTQYF.